This TCR beta chain was found in a study of blood T cell repertoires in COVID-19. Study at large: PBMCs, B-cell-depleted T cells, or T cells were the source of the cDNA or gDNA that made up the material.

In the authors' methods: Amplification with reference gene primers provided the estimates of nucleated cell counts. Sequenced by immunoSEQ multiplex PCR; TCRdb stores in-frame clones only, minus some. Clone size and V and J calls were adopted from that table, with D and trimming inferred from the DNA. The sample has more than 40,000 clones; approximately 85% are singletons. CDR1 is LGHNT and CDR2 is FRNRAP in the germline V gene. The CDR3 runs 15 residues. Unmatched junction bases numbered 13, after V lost 7 bases and J lost 5 bases. Sequencing was performed on peripheral blood. The source of this sequence is a man between 50 and 59 years old with active COVID-19. This sequence joins TRBV12-5 and TRBJ1-1, with 7 bases that match TRBD1. CDR3 sequence: CASASPKGAGTEAFF. CDR3 nucleotide sequence: TGTGCTAGTGCCTCCCCGAAGGGGGCAGGGACTGAAGCTTTCTTT.